The rows below give T cell receptor beta chains drawn from one sample of a study of blood T cell repertoires in COVID-19. Using immunoSEQ multiplex PCR, the repertoire was profiled, and TCRdb retains in-frame clones only, with some absent. This sample has hundreds of thousands of clones, with roughly 90% found just once. Sequenced input: peripheral blood. The receptors come from a woman between 50 and 59 years old with active or convalescent COVID-19. Each CDR3 is given with its conserved first and last residue. A D gene is named only where the DNA matches it firmly. Rows give clone size only sometimes, using once, few, many, or a class for an expanded clone.

j_gene: TRBJ2-1
d_gene: TRBD2
v_gene: TRBV4-1
abundance: NA
CDR3nt: TGCGCCAGCAGCCAATTGGGCGGGAGCCGCAATGAGCAGTTCTTC
CDR3aa: CASSQLGGSRNEQFF

j_gene: TRBJ2-7
d_gene: NA
v_gene: TRBV5-1
abundance: once
CDR3nt: TGCGCCAGCAGCCTCAGAGGGTATGACGAGCAGTACTTC
CDR3aa: CASSLRGYDEQYF

j_gene: TRBJ2-1
d_gene: TRBD2
v_gene: TRBV7-3
abundance: NA
CDR3nt: TGTGCCAGCAGCCGGACTAGCGGGAGTGGGAGGTACAATGAGCAGTTCTTC
CDR3aa: CASSRTSGSGRYNEQFF

j_gene: TRBJ1-1
d_gene: NA
v_gene: TRBV5-1
abundance: NA
CDR3nt: TGCGCCAGCAGCCCGTGGGGAGGGGAGAACACTGAAGCTTTCTTT
CDR3aa: CASSPWGGENTEAFF

j_gene: TRBJ2-3
d_gene: TRBD1
v_gene: TRBV6-5
abundance: few
CDR3nt: TGTGCCATCGAGACCGGGACAGGGACAGATACGCAGTATTTT
CDR3aa: CAIETGTGTDTQYF

j_gene: TRBJ2-2
d_gene: TRBD2
v_gene: TRBV7-9
abundance: NA
CDR3nt: TGTGCCAGCAGCTTACCCCCCGCGGGAGGGTTAGGCACCGGGGAGCTGTTTTTT
CDR3aa: CASSLPPAGGLGTGELFF

j_gene: TRBJ1-6
d_gene: NA
v_gene: TRBV27
abundance: NA
CDR3nt: TGTGCCAGCAGTTTACGGAGGAGCTCCTATAATTCACCCCTCCACTTT
CDR3aa: CASSLRRSSYNSPLHF

j_gene: TRBJ1-3
d_gene: TRBD1
v_gene: TRBV7-9
abundance: NA
CDR3nt: TGTGCCAGCAGCTTATATCCAGGGGGCTCTGGAAACACCATATATTTT
CDR3aa: CASSLYPGGSGNTIYF

j_gene: TRBJ1-5
d_gene: TRBD1
v_gene: TRBV7-2
abundance: NA
CDR3nt: TGTGCCAGCAGCTTCGCCGGGACAGGAGATCAGCCCCAGCATTTT
CDR3aa: CASSFAGTGDQPQHF

j_gene: TRBJ1-6
d_gene: TRBD1
v_gene: TRBV27
abundance: NA
CDR3nt: TGTGCCAGCAGCACTGGGACAGCGTCCAATTCACCCCTCCACTTT
CDR3aa: CASSTGTASNSPLHF

j_gene: TRBJ1-6
d_gene: TRBD1
v_gene: TRBV18
abundance: NA
CDR3nt: TGTGCCAGCTCAACGGGACAGGGGGCCCATTCACCCCTCCACTTT
CDR3aa: CASSTGQGAHSPLHF

j_gene: TRBJ2-3
d_gene: NA
v_gene: TRBV5-1
abundance: NA
CDR3nt: TGCGCCAGCAGCTCCCAAGCACAGGGTACAGATACGCAGTATTTT
CDR3aa: CASSSQAQGTDTQYF

j_gene: TRBJ2-3
d_gene: TRBD2
v_gene: TRBV7-3
abundance: NA
CDR3nt: TGTGCCAGCAGTCTCCAGGCAGCGGGAGGAGGGGATACGCAGTATTTT
CDR3aa: CASSLQAAGGGDTQYF

j_gene: TRBJ1-2
d_gene: TRBD1
v_gene: TRBV14
abundance: NA
CDR3nt: TGTGCCAGCAGCCCGGGACAGGACTATGGCTACACCTTC
CDR3aa: CASSPGQDYGYTF

j_gene: TRBJ2-7
d_gene: TRBD1
v_gene: TRBV7-9
abundance: few
CDR3nt: TGTGCCAGCAGCTTCGACAGGGCTCTCGACGAGCAGTACTTC
CDR3aa: CASSFDRALDEQYF

j_gene: TRBJ2-5
d_gene: TRBD2
v_gene: TRBV12-5
abundance: few
CDR3nt: TGTGCTAGTAGTAGCGGGAGTTATGAGACCCAGTACTTC
CDR3aa: CASSSGSYETQYF

j_gene: TRBJ1-2
d_gene: NA
v_gene: TRBV6-1
abundance: NA
CDR3nt: TGTGCCAGCAGTGAATTAGGAATTGCGGAGGATTTCTATGGCTACACCTTC
CDR3aa: CASSELGIAEDFYGYTF

j_gene: TRBJ1-1
d_gene: NA
v_gene: TRBV27
abundance: NA
CDR3nt: TGTGCCAGCAGTATGATTTCCGACAGGTCCGTTGAAGCTTTCTTT
CDR3aa: CASSMISDRSVEAFF

j_gene: TRBJ1-5
d_gene: TRBD1
v_gene: TRBV10-3
abundance: once
CDR3nt: TGTGCCATCAGTCGGGGACAGGAGAACAATCAGCCCCAGCATTTT
CDR3aa: CAISRGQENNQPQHF

j_gene: TRBJ2-1
d_gene: TRBD2
v_gene: TRBV5-4
abundance: few
CDR3nt: TGTGCCAGCAGACTGGGGGGGGGCTCCTACAATGAGCAGTTCTTC
CDR3aa: CASRLGGGSYNEQFF

j_gene: TRBJ2-3
d_gene: NA
v_gene: TRBV7-3
abundance: once
CDR3nt: TGTGCCAGCAGCTTACTCGGGGCAGATACGCAGTATTTT
CDR3aa: CASSLLGADTQYF

j_gene: TRBJ2-7
d_gene: NA
v_gene: TRBV5-6
abundance: once
CDR3nt: TGTGCCAGCAGCTCGTCAAGACAGTGGATAAACGAGCAGTACTTC
CDR3aa: CASSSSRQWINEQYF

j_gene: TRBJ2-1
d_gene: TRBD2
v_gene: TRBV11-2
abundance: NA
CDR3nt: TGTGCCAGCAGCTTTGCCCTAGCGGGATCCAATGAGCAGTTCTTC
CDR3aa: CASSFALAGSNEQFF

j_gene: TRBJ2-7
d_gene: NA
v_gene: TRBV7-2
abundance: NA
CDR3nt: TGTGCCAGCAGCTTACCGTCTATCAACGAGCAGTACTTC
CDR3aa: CASSLPSINEQYF

j_gene: TRBJ1-1
d_gene: NA
v_gene: TRBV25-1
abundance: few
CDR3nt: TGTGCCAGCAGTGAATTGGGTTCGGCAGGGAGGGACACTGAAGCTTTCTTT
CDR3aa: CASSELGSAGRDTEAFF

j_gene: TRBJ1-2
d_gene: NA
v_gene: TRBV7-9
abundance: NA
CDR3nt: TGTGCCAGCAGCTTAGAGGGGATTAACTATGGCTACACCTTC
CDR3aa: CASSLEGINYGYTF

j_gene: TRBJ1-1
d_gene: TRBD1
v_gene: TRBV4-3
abundance: NA
CDR3nt: TGCGCCAGCAGCTCGCCGGGACAGGGGGCCGAGGAGGGCACTGAAGCTTTCTTT
CDR3aa: CASSSPGQGAEEGTEAFF

j_gene: TRBJ1-1
d_gene: TRBD1
v_gene: TRBV24-1
abundance: NA
CDR3nt: TGTGCCACCAGTGATACAGGGGGCGGTAAGGCTTTCTTT
CDR3aa: CATSDTGGGKAFF

j_gene: TRBJ1-2
d_gene: NA
v_gene: TRBV2
abundance: NA
CDR3nt: TGTGCCAGTTTGGGCCAAAGTGGCTACACCTTC
CDR3aa: CASLGQSGYTF

j_gene: TRBJ1-4
d_gene: TRBD1
v_gene: TRBV5-1
abundance: NA
CDR3nt: TGCGCCAGCAGCATAACAGGGGGTCGTGAAAAACTGTTTTTT
CDR3aa: CASSITGGREKLFF

j_gene: TRBJ1-2
d_gene: NA
v_gene: TRBV18
abundance: NA
CDR3nt: TGTGCCAGCTCACCGGGAGTAAACTATGGCTACACCTTC
CDR3aa: CASSPGVNYGYTF

j_gene: TRBJ2-1
d_gene: TRBD1
v_gene: TRBV7-8
abundance: NA
CDR3nt: TGTGCCAGCAGCGCATTGGGGGGACAGGGGAGCGATGAGCAGTTCTTC
CDR3aa: CASSALGGQGSDEQFF

j_gene: TRBJ2-5
d_gene: NA
v_gene: TRBV25-1
abundance: NA
CDR3nt: TGTGCCAGCACCTCGCACGGGGGAGAGACCCAGTACTTC
CDR3aa: CASTSHGGETQYF

j_gene: TRBJ1-5
d_gene: NA
v_gene: TRBV7-2
abundance: NA
CDR3nt: TGTGCCAGCAGCTCTCAGGTGAGCCAGCCCCAGCATTTT
CDR3aa: CASSSQVSQPQHF

j_gene: TRBJ2-7
d_gene: TRBD2
v_gene: TRBV20-1
abundance: NA
CDR3nt: TGCAGTGTGGGGACTACTTACGAGCAGTACTTC
CDR3aa: CSVGTTYEQYF

j_gene: TRBJ2-1
d_gene: TRBD2
v_gene: TRBV18
abundance: NA
CDR3nt: TGTGCCAGCTCACGTCTAGCGGGTTCCTACAATGAGCAGTTCTTC
CDR3aa: CASSRLAGSYNEQFF

j_gene: TRBJ2-1
d_gene: TRBD2
v_gene: TRBV3-1/TRBV3-2
abundance: NA
CDR3nt: TGTGCCAGCAGCCAGGAGCGGGAGGGTCACAATGAGCAGTTCTTC
CDR3aa: CASSQEREGHNEQFF

j_gene: TRBJ1-1
d_gene: NA
v_gene: TRBV2
abundance: NA
CDR3nt: TGTGCCAGCAGTGAACAGTGGAACACTGAAGCTTTCTTT
CDR3aa: CASSEQWNTEAFF

j_gene: TRBJ1-4
d_gene: NA
v_gene: TRBV6-5
abundance: NA
CDR3nt: TGTGCCAGCAGTTACCGAGGTGCAACTAATGAAAAACTGTTTTTT
CDR3aa: CASSYRGATNEKLFF

j_gene: TRBJ2-3
d_gene: NA
v_gene: TRBV7-2
abundance: NA
CDR3nt: TGTGCCAGCAGCTTGCGAGCGGGCACAGATACGCAGTATTTT
CDR3aa: CASSLRAGTDTQYF

j_gene: TRBJ2-7
d_gene: TRBD1
v_gene: TRBV3-1/TRBV3-2
abundance: NA
CDR3nt: TGTGCCAGCAGCCATGGGACAGCTCCCACCTACGACGTGGAGCAGTACTTC
CDR3aa: CASSHGTAPTYDVEQYF

j_gene: TRBJ1-1
d_gene: TRBD1
v_gene: TRBV9
abundance: NA
CDR3nt: TGTGCCAGCAGCGTAGAGGACAGGGGAAACACTGAAGCTTTCTTT
CDR3aa: CASSVEDRGNTEAFF

j_gene: TRBJ2-4
d_gene: NA
v_gene: TRBV5-1
abundance: NA
CDR3nt: TGCGCCAGCAGCCCCGAGACCCAGGGAGGCAAAAACATTCAGTACTTC
CDR3aa: CASSPETQGGKNIQYF

j_gene: TRBJ1-4
d_gene: TRBD1
v_gene: TRBV2
abundance: once
CDR3nt: TGTGCCAGCAGGATCACAGGGACAGCAACTAATGAAAAACTGTTTTTT
CDR3aa: CASRITGTATNEKLFF

j_gene: TRBJ2-7
d_gene: TRBD2
v_gene: TRBV5-1
abundance: NA
CDR3nt: TGCGCCAGCAGCCTTGGGACTAGCGGGAGGGCTGCCCCCGAGCAGTACTTC
CDR3aa: CASSLGTSGRAAPEQYF

j_gene: TRBJ1-6
d_gene: TRBD1
v_gene: TRBV12-3/TRBV12-4
abundance: NA
CDR3nt: TGTGCCAGCAGGGGACAGGAGAATTCACCCCTCCACTTT
CDR3aa: CASRGQENSPLHF

j_gene: TRBJ1-2
d_gene: NA
v_gene: TRBV21-1
abundance: NA
CDR3nt: TGTGCCAGCAAAGCGGGGACAGGGACAAACTATGGCTACACCTTC
CDR3aa: CASKAGTGTNYGYTF

j_gene: TRBJ2-5
d_gene: TRBD2
v_gene: TRBV6-5
abundance: NA
CDR3nt: TGTGCCAGCACCCCTAGCGGGCTGGCGACCCAGTACTTC
CDR3aa: CASTPSGLATQYF

j_gene: TRBJ1-1
d_gene: TRBD1
v_gene: TRBV19
abundance: NA
CDR3nt: TGTGCCAGTAGTGTGGACAGGGGGATAGGGGCTTTCTTT
CDR3aa: CASSVDRGIGAFF

j_gene: TRBJ2-2
d_gene: TRBD2
v_gene: TRBV6-5
abundance: NA
CDR3nt: TGTGCCAGCAGTTTAGCGGGGTATGGCACCGGGGAGCTGTTTTTT
CDR3aa: CASSLAGYGTGELFF

j_gene: TRBJ2-1
d_gene: TRBD2
v_gene: TRBV19
abundance: NA
CDR3nt: TGTGCCAGTAGTATAGATCCGGCGACTAGCGGGAGCTCCTACAATGAGCAGTTCTTC
CDR3aa: CASSIDPATSGSSYNEQFF

j_gene: TRBJ2-7
d_gene: TRBD2
v_gene: TRBV15
abundance: NA
CDR3nt: TGTGCCACCAGCAATTATGATAGCGGGAGCGAAGGATACGAGCAGTACTTC
CDR3aa: CATSNYDSGSEGYEQYF

j_gene: TRBJ1-5
d_gene: NA
v_gene: TRBV28
abundance: NA
CDR3nt: TGTGCCAGCAGTGGCCGGGACACCTATAGCAATCAGCCCCAGCATTTT
CDR3aa: CASSGRDTYSNQPQHF

j_gene: TRBJ2-5
d_gene: TRBD1
v_gene: TRBV5-4
abundance: NA
CDR3nt: TGTGCCAGCAGCTGGGGGACAGAAGAGACCCAGTACTTC
CDR3aa: CASSWGTEETQYF

j_gene: TRBJ1-2
d_gene: NA
v_gene: TRBV4-3
abundance: NA
CDR3nt: TGCGCCAGCAGCCAAGATTATAGGGGCCGTGGCTACACCTTC
CDR3aa: CASSQDYRGRGYTF

j_gene: TRBJ1-1
d_gene: NA
v_gene: TRBV5-5
abundance: NA
CDR3nt: TGTGCCAGCAGCTCCTCACGGCGGTCGAGTGTCACTGAAGCTTTCTTT
CDR3aa: CASSSSRRSSVTEAFF

j_gene: TRBJ2-1
d_gene: TRBD1
v_gene: TRBV7-2
abundance: NA
CDR3nt: TGTGCCAGCAGCTTCCCTCTCCTTAGACAGGGGGCGCGTGAGCAGTTCTTC
CDR3aa: CASSFPLLRQGAREQFF